This entry describes one T cell receptor (beta chain). Profiled with immunoSEQ multiplex PCR; TCRdb holds only in-frame clones, not every one. There are more than 90,000 clones in the sample; roughly four fifths occur only once, and 20% to 25% lies in the top ten. The CDR3 totals 15 residues. CDR1 and CDR2 (germline): LGHNT, FRNRAP. V gave up 0 bases and J gave up 1 base, with 10 bases separating them. The source of the sample is a study of blood T cell repertoires in COVID-19. The sample comprised peripheral blood. The chain has TRBV12-5 and TRBJ2-7; tentatively, D is TRBD1 (5 bases). The receptor comes from a human donor in a cohort sampled during active COVID-19. In DNA form, the CDR3 reads TGTGCTAGTGGTTTGGTAGCCCAGGGATCCTACGAGCAGTACTTC. This codes for CASGLVAQGSYEQYF.